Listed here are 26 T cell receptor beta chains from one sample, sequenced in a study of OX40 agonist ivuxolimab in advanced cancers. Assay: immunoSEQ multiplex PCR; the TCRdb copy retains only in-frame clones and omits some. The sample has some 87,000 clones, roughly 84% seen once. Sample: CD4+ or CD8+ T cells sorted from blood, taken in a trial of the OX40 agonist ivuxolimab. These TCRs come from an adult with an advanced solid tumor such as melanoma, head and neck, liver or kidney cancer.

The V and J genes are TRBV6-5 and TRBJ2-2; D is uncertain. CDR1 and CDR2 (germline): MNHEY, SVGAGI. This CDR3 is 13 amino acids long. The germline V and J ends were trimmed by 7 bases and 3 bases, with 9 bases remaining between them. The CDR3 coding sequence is TGTGCCAGCACCAGAGATTACACCGGGGAGCTGTTTTTT. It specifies CASTRDYTGELFF.

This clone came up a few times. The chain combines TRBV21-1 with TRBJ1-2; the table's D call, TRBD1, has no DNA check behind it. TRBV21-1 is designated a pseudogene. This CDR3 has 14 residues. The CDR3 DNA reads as TGTGCCAGCAGCCCATCCGAACCCGACAGCGGCTACACCTTC. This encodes CASSPSEPDSGYTF.

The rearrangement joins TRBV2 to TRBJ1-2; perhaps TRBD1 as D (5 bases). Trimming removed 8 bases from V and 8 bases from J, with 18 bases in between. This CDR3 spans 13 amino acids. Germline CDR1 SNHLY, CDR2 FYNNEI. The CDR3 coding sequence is TGTGCCAGCCGGGAGGGAGGAGGGGAAGGCTACACCTTC. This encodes CASREGGGEGYTF.

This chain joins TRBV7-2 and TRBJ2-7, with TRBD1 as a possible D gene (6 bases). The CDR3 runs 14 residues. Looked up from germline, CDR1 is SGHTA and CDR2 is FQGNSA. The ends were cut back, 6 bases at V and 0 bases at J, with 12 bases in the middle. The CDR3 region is CASRSDRSSYEQYF. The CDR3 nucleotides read TGTGCCAGCAGGTCAGACAGGAGCTCCTACGAGCAGTACTTC.

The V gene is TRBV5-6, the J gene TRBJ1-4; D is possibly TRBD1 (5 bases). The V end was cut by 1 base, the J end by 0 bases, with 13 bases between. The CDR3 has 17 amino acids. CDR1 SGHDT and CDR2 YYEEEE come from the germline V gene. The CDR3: CASSLRGVGATNEKLFF. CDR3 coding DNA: TGTGCCAGCAGCTTGAGAGGGGTCGGGGCAACTAATGAAAAACTGTTTTTT.

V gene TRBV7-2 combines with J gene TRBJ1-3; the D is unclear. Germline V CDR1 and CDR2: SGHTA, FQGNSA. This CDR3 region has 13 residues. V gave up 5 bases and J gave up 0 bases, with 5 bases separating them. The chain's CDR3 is CASSASSGNTIYF. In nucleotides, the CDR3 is TGTGCCAGCAGCGCCAGCTCTGGAAACACCATATATTTT. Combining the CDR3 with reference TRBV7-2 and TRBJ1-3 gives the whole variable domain GAGVSQSPSNKVTEKGKDVELRCDPISGHTALYWYRQSLGQGLEFLIYFQGNSAPDKSGLPSDRFSAERTGGSVSTLTIQRTQQEDSAVYLCASSASSGNTIYFGEGSWLTVV.

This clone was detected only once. The DNA of the CDR3 is TGTGCCAGCAGCTTCGGAGGTCAGGGTGGGGATACGCAGTATTTT. It is translated as CASSFGGQGGDTQYF. J is TRBJ2-3 and V is TRBV9; the D gene could be TRBD1 or TRBD2 (5 bases each). The CDR3 extends over 15 amino acids. V shed 4 bases and J shed 6 bases, with 18 bases lying between them. Germline CDR1 reads SGDLS; CDR2 reads YYNGEE.

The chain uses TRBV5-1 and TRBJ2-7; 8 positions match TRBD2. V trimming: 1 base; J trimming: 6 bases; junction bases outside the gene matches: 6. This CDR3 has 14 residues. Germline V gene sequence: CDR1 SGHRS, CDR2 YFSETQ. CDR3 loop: CASSLISGGTEQYF. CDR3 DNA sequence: TGCGCCAGCAGCTTGATCAGCGGGGGTACCGAGCAGTACTTC.

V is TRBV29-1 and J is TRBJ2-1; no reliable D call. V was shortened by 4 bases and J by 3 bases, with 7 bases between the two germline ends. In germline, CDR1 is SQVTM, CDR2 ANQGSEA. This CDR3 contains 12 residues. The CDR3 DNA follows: TGCAGCGTTGGTGGTCTCTACAATGAGCAGTTCTTC. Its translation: CSVGGLYNEQFF.

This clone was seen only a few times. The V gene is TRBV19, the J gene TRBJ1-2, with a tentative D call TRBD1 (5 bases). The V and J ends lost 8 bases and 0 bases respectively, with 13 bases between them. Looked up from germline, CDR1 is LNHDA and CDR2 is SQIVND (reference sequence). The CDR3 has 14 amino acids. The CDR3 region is CASYSGTSNYGYTF. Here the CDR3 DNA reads TGTGCCAGTTACTCCGGGACGTCTAACTATGGCTACACCTTC.

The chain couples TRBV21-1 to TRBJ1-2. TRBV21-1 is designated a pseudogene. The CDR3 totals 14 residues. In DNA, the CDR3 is TGTGCCAGCAGGAGCGATGGGGGATTATATGGCTACACCTTC. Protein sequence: CASRSDGGLYGYTF.

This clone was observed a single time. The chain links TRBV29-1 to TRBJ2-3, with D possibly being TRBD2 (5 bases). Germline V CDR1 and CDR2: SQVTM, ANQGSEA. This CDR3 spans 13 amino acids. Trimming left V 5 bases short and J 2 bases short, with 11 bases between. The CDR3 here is CSVSGDYTDTQYF. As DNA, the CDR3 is TGCAGCGTTAGTGGTGACTACACAGATACGCAGTATTTT.

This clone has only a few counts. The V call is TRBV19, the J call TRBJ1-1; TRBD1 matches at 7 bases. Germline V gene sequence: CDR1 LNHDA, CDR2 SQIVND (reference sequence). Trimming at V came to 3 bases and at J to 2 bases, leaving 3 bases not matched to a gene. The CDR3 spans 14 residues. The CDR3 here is CASSMRQGNTEAFF. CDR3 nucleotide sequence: TGTGCCAGTAGTATGAGACAGGGAAACACTGAAGCTTTCTTT.

The CDR3: CASSGTGGYYEQYF. The CDR3 nucleotides read TGTGCCAGCTCGGGGACAGGAGGGTACTACGAGCAGTACTTC. The genes are TRBV18 and TRBJ2-7, with TRBD1 identical over 8 bases. Germline CDR1 is KGHSH and CDR2 is LQKENI. V gave up 6 bases and J gave up 3 bases; unmatched junction bases: 7. This CDR3 spans 14 amino acids.

CDR3 loop: CASTARMGDEQYF. As DNA, the CDR3 is TGTGCCAGCACCGCCCGGATGGGGGACGAGCAGTACTTC. The chain employs TRBV2 and TRBJ2-7; D tentatively fits TRBD1 or TRBD2 (5 bases each). CDR3 size: 13 residues. Germline V gene data show CDR1 as SNHLY and CDR2 as FYNNEI. Trimming removed 7 bases at V and 5 bases at J, with 15 bases between. Full variable domain (outside the CDR3, taken from reference TRBV2 and TRBJ2-7): EPEVTQTPSHQVTQMGQEVILRCVPISNHLYFYWYRQILGQKVEFLVSFYNNEISEKSEIFDDQFSVERPDGSNFTLKIRSTKLEDSAMYFCASTARMGDEQYFGPGTRLTVT.

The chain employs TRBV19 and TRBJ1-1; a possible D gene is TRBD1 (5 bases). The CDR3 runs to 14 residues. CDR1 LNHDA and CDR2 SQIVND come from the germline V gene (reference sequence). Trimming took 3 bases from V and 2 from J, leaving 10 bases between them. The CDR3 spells CASSIREINTEAFF. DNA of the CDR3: TGTGCCAGTAGTATCAGGGAGATTAACACTGAAGCTTTCTTT.

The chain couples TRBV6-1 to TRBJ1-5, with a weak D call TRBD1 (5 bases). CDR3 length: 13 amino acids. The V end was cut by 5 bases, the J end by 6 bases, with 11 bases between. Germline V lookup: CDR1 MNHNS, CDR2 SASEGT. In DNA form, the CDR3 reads TGTGCCAGCAGTTCCTTCAGGGCTCAGCCCCAGCATTTT. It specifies CASSSFRAQPQHF.

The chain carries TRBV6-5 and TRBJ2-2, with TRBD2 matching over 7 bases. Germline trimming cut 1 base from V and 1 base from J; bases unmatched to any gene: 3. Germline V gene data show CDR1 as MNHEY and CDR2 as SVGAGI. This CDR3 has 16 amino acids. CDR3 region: CASSYWGGLNTGELFF. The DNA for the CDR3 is TGTGCCAGCAGTTACTGGGGGGGTCTGAACACCGGGGAGCTGTTTTTT.

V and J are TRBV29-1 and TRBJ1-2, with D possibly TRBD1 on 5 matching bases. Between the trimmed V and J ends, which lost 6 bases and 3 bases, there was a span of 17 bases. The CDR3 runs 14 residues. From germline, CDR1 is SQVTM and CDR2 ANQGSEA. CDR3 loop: CSVPPGGAYYGYTF. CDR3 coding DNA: TGCAGCGTCCCCCCTGGCGGGGCCTACTATGGCTACACCTTC.

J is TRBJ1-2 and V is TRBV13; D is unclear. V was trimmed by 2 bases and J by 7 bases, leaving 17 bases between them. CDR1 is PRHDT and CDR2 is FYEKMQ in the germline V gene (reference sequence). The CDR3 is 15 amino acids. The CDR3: CASSLIDQAFRGYTF. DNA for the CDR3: TGTGCCAGCAGCTTAATAGACCAGGCGTTCCGTGGCTACACCTTC.

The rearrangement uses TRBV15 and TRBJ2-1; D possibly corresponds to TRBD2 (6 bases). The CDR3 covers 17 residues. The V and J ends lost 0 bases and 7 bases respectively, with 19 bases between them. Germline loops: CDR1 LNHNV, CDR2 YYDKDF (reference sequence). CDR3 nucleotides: TGTGCCACCAGCAGAGAGGGCGGCGGGGCCTTTTGGAATGAGCAGTTCTTC. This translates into CATSREGGGAFWNEQFF.

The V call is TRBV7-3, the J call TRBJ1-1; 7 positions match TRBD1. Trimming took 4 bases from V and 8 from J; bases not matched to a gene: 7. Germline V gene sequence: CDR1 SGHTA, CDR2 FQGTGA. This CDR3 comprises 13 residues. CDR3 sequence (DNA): TGTGCCAGCAGCTCCGACCCCAGGGGGGAAGCTTTCTTT. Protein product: CASSSDPRGEAFF.

The CDR3 sequence is CASSLAYPGMNTEAFF. The CDR3 DNA reads as TGTGCCAGCAGCTTAGCGTATCCGGGTATGAACACTGAAGCTTTCTTT. The chain uses TRBV7-8 and TRBJ1-1; D is uncertain. CDR3 length equals 16 residues. V was clipped by 0 bases and J by 0 bases, with 11 bases between them. Germline values: CDR1 SGHVS, CDR2 FQNEAQ.

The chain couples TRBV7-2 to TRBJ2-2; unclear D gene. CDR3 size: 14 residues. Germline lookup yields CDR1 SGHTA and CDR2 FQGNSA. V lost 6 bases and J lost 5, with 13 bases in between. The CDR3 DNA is TGTGCCAGCAGTCGACAAACGGTGACCGGGGAGCTGTTTTTT. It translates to CASSRQTVTGELFF.

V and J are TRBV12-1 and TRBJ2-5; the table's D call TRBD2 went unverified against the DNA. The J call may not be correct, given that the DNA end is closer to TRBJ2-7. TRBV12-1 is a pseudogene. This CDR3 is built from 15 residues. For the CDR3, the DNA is TGTGCCAGCAGCTTTGTCCTAGCCGAGATTTACGAGCAGTACTTC. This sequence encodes CASSFVLAEIYEQYF.

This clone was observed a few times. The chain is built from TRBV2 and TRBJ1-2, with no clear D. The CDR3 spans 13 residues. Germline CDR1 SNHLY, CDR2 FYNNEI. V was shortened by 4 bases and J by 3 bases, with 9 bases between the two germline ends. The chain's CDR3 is CASSVSQDYGYTF. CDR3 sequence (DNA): TGTGCCAGCAGTGTAAGCCAGGACTATGGCTACACCTTC.